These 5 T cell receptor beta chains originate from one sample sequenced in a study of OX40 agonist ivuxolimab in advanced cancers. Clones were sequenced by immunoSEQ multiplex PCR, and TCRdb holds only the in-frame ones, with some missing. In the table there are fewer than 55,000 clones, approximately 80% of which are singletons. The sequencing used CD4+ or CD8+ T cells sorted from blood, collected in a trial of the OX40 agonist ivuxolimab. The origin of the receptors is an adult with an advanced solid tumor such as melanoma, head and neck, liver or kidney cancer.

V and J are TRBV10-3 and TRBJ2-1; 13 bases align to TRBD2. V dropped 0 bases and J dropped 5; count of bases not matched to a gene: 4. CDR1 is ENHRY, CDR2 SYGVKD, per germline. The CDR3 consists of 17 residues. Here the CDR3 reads CAISESFGLAGDNEQFF. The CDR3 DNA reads TGTGCCATCAGTGAGTCCTTCGGACTAGCGGGAGACAATGAGCAGTTCTTC.

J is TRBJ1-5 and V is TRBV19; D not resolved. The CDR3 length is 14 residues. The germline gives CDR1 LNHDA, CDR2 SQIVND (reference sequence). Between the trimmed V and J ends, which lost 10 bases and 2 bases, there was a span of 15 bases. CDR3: CATRPPGGNQPQHF. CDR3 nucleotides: TGTGCCACCAGACCCCCTGGAGGCAATCAGCCCCAGCATTTT.

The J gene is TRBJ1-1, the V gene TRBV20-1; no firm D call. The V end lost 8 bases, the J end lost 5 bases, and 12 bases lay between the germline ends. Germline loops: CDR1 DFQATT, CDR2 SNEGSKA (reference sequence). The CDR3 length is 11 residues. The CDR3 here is CSTTRGTEAFF. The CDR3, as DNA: TGCAGTACTACGAGAGGAACTGAAGCTTTCTTT.

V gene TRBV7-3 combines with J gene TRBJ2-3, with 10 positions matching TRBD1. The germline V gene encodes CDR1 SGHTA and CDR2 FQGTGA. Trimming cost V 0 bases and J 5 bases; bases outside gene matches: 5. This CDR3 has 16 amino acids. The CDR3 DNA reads TGTGCCAGCAGCTTAACATCCGGGACAGGGGAAGATACGCAGTATTTT. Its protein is CASSLTSGTGEDTQYF.

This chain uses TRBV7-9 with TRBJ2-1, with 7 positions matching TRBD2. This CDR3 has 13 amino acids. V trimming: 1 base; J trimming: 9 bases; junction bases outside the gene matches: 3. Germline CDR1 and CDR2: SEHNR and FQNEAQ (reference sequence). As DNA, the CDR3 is TGTGCCAGCAGCTTAGTCTCGGGGGGTGAGCAGTTCTTC. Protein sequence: CASSLVSGGEQFF.